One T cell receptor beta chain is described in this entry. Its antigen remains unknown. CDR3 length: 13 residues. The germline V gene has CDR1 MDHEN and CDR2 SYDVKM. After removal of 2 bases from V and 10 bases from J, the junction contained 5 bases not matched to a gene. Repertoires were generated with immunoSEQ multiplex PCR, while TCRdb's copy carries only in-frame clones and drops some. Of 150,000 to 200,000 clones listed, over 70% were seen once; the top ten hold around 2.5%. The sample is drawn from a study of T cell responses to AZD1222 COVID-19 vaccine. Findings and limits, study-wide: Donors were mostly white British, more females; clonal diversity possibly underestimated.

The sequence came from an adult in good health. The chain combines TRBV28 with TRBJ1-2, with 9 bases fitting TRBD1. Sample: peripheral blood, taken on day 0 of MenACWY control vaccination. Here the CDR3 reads CASSLPTGGDYTF. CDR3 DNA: TGTGCCAGCAGTTTACCCACAGGGGGCGACTACACCTTC.